This paragraph covers one TCR beta chain sequence. In terms of age and location, participants ranged from roughly 18 to 90 years and lived in about 25 US areas. Allocation to cohorts depended on clinical history reported by the participants. TCRdb's copy holds only in-frame clones and misses some; the assay was immunoSEQ multiplex PCR. The sample gives hundreds of thousands of clones, about nine tenths of which show up once; about 2.5% is in the top ten. V lost 5 bases to trimming and J lost 9 bases, with 20 bases between them. CDR1 is LNHDA, CDR2 SQIVND, per germline (reference sequence). The CDR3 length is 16 residues. The data were obtained in a study of blood T cell repertoires in COVID-19. Study summary: Samples taken during acute and convalescent COVID-19 were collected in the United States, Italy and Spain. Sample material is recorded as cDNA or gDNA derived from T cells, B-cell-depleted T cells, or PBMCs.

The sample was PBMCs or T cells enriched from blood (not recorded which). This receptor was taken from a woman in her thirties with acute COVID-19. The chain combines TRBV19 with TRBJ1-6, with D possibly being TRBD1 (6 bases). The CDR3, as DNA: TGTGCCAGTAGTCATCGGTCCTTCGAAGGGGGTTCACCCCTCCACTTT. Encoded protein: CASSHRSFEGGSPLHF.